This passage covers 20 T cell receptor beta chains from one sample sequenced in a study of tumor and adjacent non-tumor tissue in lung cancer (dated by TCRdb to 2017 to 2018). RNA was extracted from bulk unsorted tissue and checked for quality with a NanoDrop ND-1000 and an Agilent 2100. Libraries came from multiplex PCR. The listed sequencing device is Illumina HiSeq 2500. TCRbeta libraries were built by three rounds of nested PCR using primers (Table S4), following protocols modified from ARM-PCR. Starting from the raw public reads, TCRdb applied fastp trimming at Q25, assembled clones with MiXCR and retained in-frame beta chains. Every entry covers one CDR3 protein and lists the most common genes and DNA from its rows. The sample records 200,000 to 250,000 distinct CDR3 sequences, about 71% of which are singletons. Roughly 24% of the sample is taken by the ten largest. Sequencing was done on a sample of lung tumor tissue. The receptors originated from a man aged 60 to 75 with non-small cell lung cancer.

On this clonotype itself: Sequence at one end of the junction differs from germline and may be a read error. The chain joins TRBV20-1 to TRBJ2-7, with a tentative D call TRBD1 (5 bases). The germline V gene encodes CDR1 DFQATT and CDR2 SNEGSKA (reference sequence). The CDR3 is 14 amino acids. As DNA, the CDR3 is TGCAGTGCTAGAGATCTAGGGGAATCCTACGGGCAGTACTTC. Protein: CSARDLGESYGQYF.

Points on this clonotype: As the CDR3 is not closed by the conserved phenylalanine or tryptophan, this likely results from a read error. This sequence joins TRBV28 and TRBJ1-5; a possible D gene is TRBD1 (5 bases). The length of the CDR3 is 15 residues. Per germline, CDR1 MDHEN and CDR2 SYDVKM. The CDR3 nucleotides are TGTGCCACCAGTCTGGGGCAGGGTTTCAGGCAGCCCCAGCATATT. Translation: CATSLGQGFRQPQHI.

This clonotype was seen only a few times. The chain recombines TRBV20-1 with TRBJ1-5, with TRBD1 matching over 9 bases. This CDR3 has 15 amino acids. Per germline, CDR1 DFQATT and CDR2 SNEGSKA (reference sequence). V was clipped by 0 bases and J by 5 bases; unmatched bases: 5. In DNA form, the CDR3 reads TGCAGTGCTAGAGATAGGGACAGGGCCCATCAGCCCCAGCATTTT. It is translated as CSARDRDRAHQPQHF.

Note on this clonotype: This may come from a read error, since a much larger clone is one base off. The chain employs TRBV5-6 and TRBJ1-5; the D is unclear. This CDR3 spans 15 amino acids. Germline V lookup: CDR1 SGHDT, CDR2 YYEEEE. CDR3 residues: CASSLDGSGNQPQRF. For the CDR3, the DNA is TGTGCCAGCAGCTTGGATGGGAGCGGCAATCAGCCCCAGCGTTTT.

In regard to this clonotype: A read error may produce the germline difference seen at one junction end. The J gene is TRBJ2-4, the V gene TRBV20-1; no clear D gene. CDR3 length: 13 residues. Per germline, CDR1 DFQATT and CDR2 SNEGSKA (reference sequence). The CDR3 DNA is TGCACTGCTAAAGGGCAGATCAAAAACATTCAGTACTTC. It codes for CTAKGQIKNIQYF.

About this clonotype: A junction end diverges from the germline sequence, so it may reflect a read error. The chain employs TRBV7-2 and TRBJ1-5, with D perhaps matching TRBD1 (5 bases). The CDR3 extends over 15 amino acids. Germline-derived CDR1 and CDR2 are SGHTA and FQGNSA. The CDR3 nucleotides read TGTACCAGCAGCTTAGCCCGACAGTTCAATCAGCCCCTGCATTTT. It specifies CTSSLARQFNQPLHF. Full variable domain (remainder filled in from reference TRBV7-2 and TRBJ1-5): GAGVSQSPSNKVTEKGKDVELRCDPISGHTALYWYRQSLGQGLEFLIYFQGNSAPDKSGLPSDRFSAERTGGSVSTLTIQRTQQEDSAVYLCTSSLARQFNQPLHFGDGTRLSIL.

Notes on this clonotype: A single base separates this from a much larger clone, so it may be a read error. This sequence joins TRBV20-1 and TRBJ2-7; 11 nucleotides match TRBD2. The CDR3 is made up of 16 amino acids. The germline V gene has CDR1 DFQATT and CDR2 SNEGSKA (reference sequence). The CDR3 DNA follows: TGCAGTGCTCCAGCCCTTACTAGCGGGAGAAAGTACGCGCAGTACTTC. Translating gives CSAPALTSGRKYAQYF.

Notes on this clonotype: One base away lies a much larger clone, so this may be a sequencing read error. The rearrangement uses TRBV6-6 and TRBJ1-5, with D perhaps TRBD1 (6 bases). The V end was cut by 8 bases, the J end by 5 bases, with 10 bases between. Germline-derived CDR1 and CDR2 are MNHNY and SVGAGI (reference sequence). This CDR3 is 12 amino acids long. The CDR3: CASCRQDQPQHF. The CDR3 DNA is TGTGCCAGCTGCCGACAGGATCAGCCCCAGCATTTT.

With respect to this clonotype: Relative to the germline gene, one junction end is altered; a read error may explain this. The chain is built from TRBV10-2 and TRBJ2-7, with D possibly being TRBD2 (6 bases). This CDR3 spans 13 amino acids. Germline V gives CDR1 WSHSY, CDR2 SAAADI. The CDR3 is CASGHRNSYDQYF. CDR3 DNA: TGCGCTAGCGGACACAGAAACTCCTACGATCAGTACTTC.

As regards this clonotype: One end of the junction fails to match germline, which may point to a read error. V and J are TRBV11-1 and TRBJ1-1; D is perhaps TRBD1 (5 bases). The germline CDR1 and CDR2 sequences are SGHAT and FQDESV (reference sequence). There are 16 residues in the CDR3. The CDR3 protein is CASSLAGRGRNTEAFF. CDR3 DNA: TGTGCCAGTAGCTTAGCGGGACGGGGGAGGAACACTGAAGCTTTCTTT.

Regarding this clonotype: This CDR3 is missing its conserved last phenylalanine or tryptophan, likely due to a read error. The chain carries TRBV20-1 and TRBJ2-1; maybe TRBD2 (7 bases). Looked up from germline, CDR1 is DFQATT and CDR2 is SNEGSKA (reference sequence). V was cut by 0 bases and J by 6 bases, with 15 bases left in between. The length of the CDR3 is 15 residues. The CDR3 loop is CSARDPRGGGNEQFL. The CDR3 DNA sequence: TGCAGTGCTAGAGATCCCCGGGGAGGGGGCAATGAGCAGTTCTTA.

Notes on this clonotype: With a much larger clone just one base away, this may be a read error. The chain uses TRBV12-3 or TRBV12-4 and TRBJ2-1; TRBD1 matches 7 bases. The CDR3 length is 13 residues. CDR3 DNA: TGTGCCAGCGGTTTAGTTGTTGTGGACAGGAAGTTCTTC. Translating it yields CASGLVVVDRKFF.

A remark on this clonotype: Mismatch with germline at one junction end may stem from a read error. The chain recombines TRBV28 with TRBJ2-7; weak D call: TRBD1 (5 bases). This CDR3 has 13 residues. Germline lookup yields CDR1 MDHEN and CDR2 SYDVKM. The CDR3 region has the DNA TGTGCCAGCGGTTCCGGACAATCGGTTGAACAGCACTTC. The encoded protein is CASGSGQSVEQHF.

The chain joins TRBV20-1 to TRBJ2-1; D is unclear. Deletions cut 1 base from V and 10 bases from J, with 20 bases between. CDR1 is DFQATT, CDR2 SNEGSKA, per germline (reference sequence). There are 15 residues in the CDR3. The CDR3 is CSARGERKGLNEQFF. In DNA form, the CDR3 reads TGCAGTGCTAGAGGAGAACGGAAGGGCCTAAACGAGCAGTTCTTC.

The chain is built from TRBV30 and TRBJ2-5, with D perhaps matching TRBD2 (7 bases). The CDR3 contains 14 residues. Germline-derived CDR1 and CDR2 are GTSNPN and SVGIG (reference sequence). Trimming shortened V by 0 bases and J by 6 bases, and 14 bases separated the two germline ends. CDR3 loop: CAWSVPGGQQTQYF. The DNA for the CDR3 is TGTGCCTGGAGTGTTCCCGGGGGGCAGCAGACCCAGTACTTC.

This chain joins TRBV12-3 or TRBV12-4 and TRBJ1-1, with 7 positions matching TRBD1. CDR3 size: 14 residues. Trimming removed 10 bases from V and 3 bases from J; junction bases left unmatched: 11. The CDR3 bases are TGTGCCACCACAGGGGTTTCTCACTACACTGAAGCTTTCTTT. Amino acids: CATTGVSHYTEAFF.

There are a few counts of this clonotype. The genes are TRBV5-6 and TRBJ2-7, with 8 bases matching TRBD1. Trimming at V came to 1 base and at J to 4 bases, leaving 13 bases not matched to a gene. The CDR3 contains 17 residues. Per the germline V gene, CDR1 is SGHDT and CDR2 is YYEEEE. CDR3: CASSLPTGTGKEYEQYF. DNA of the CDR3: TGTGCCAGCAGCTTGCCGACCGGGACAGGAAAGGAGTACGAGCAGTACTTC.

The gene calls are TRBV11-2 and TRBJ2-1; D is ambiguous. Trimming pared 10 bases from V and 4 bases from J, leaving 14 bases between. The CDR3 contains 13 residues. The germline gives CDR1 SGHAT, CDR2 FQNNGV. The CDR3: CANSSAFYNEQFF. The CDR3 DNA reads TGTGCCAACAGTTCTGCTTTTTACAATGAGCAGTTCTTC.

There are a few counts of this clonotype. V and J are TRBV20-1 and TRBJ2-7; 7 bases align to TRBD1. Per the germline V gene, CDR1 is DFQATT and CDR2 is SNEGSKA (reference sequence). With V trimmed by 5 bases and J by 0 bases, 16 bases remained unmatched. There are 17 residues in the CDR3. The CDR3, as DNA: TGCAGTGCTGTCGACCGACAGGGACAGCTGAGCTCCTACGAGCAGTACTTC. Translation gives CSAVDRQGQLSSYEQYF.

The chain combines TRBV7-8 with TRBJ1-1, with D possibly matching TRBD1 (6 bases). The length of the CDR3 is 14 residues. CDR1 SGHVS and CDR2 FQNEAQ come from the germline V gene. V gave up 5 bases and J gave up 5 bases, with 15 bases separating them. CDR3 DNA: TGTGCCAGCAGCCGAGAGGGGGACGGTACTGAAGCTTTCTTT. Its translation is CASSREGDGTEAFF.